The present TCR beta chain was sequenced within a study of shared clonotypes between healthy human individuals. Trimming took off 0 bases at V and 5 bases at J, with 8 bases between the two ends. The CDR3 consists of 13 residues. Per germline, CDR1 SGHRS and CDR2 YFSETQ. Repertoires were generated with immunoSEQ multiplex PCR, while TCRdb's copy carries only in-frame clones and drops some. The data show roughly 2 million clones, roughly 95% seen once. Source material: naive CD4+ T cells sorted from blood. The subset: CD45RA+ positively selected. The source of this sequence is a man younger than 35 in good health. The rearrangement uses TRBV5-1 and TRBJ2-5; no reliable D call. In nucleotides, the CDR3 is TGCGCCAGCAGCTTGGAAGTAATCGAGACCCAGTACTTC. Translation: CASSLEVIETQYF.